Reported below is one T cell receptor (beta chain). Its antigen is not identified. MiXCR, run by TCRdb on the 5' RACE reads, gives a single entry per CDR3 protein. This table holds hundreds of thousands of distinct CDR3 sequences, more than 20% found once. This record comes from a study of T-cell memory formation after mild COVID-19. Study overall: TCR clusters showed largely donor specificity. Study-level findings and limits: CD4+ bias marked clones expanding day 15 to 37, unlike balanced contracting clones. Largely, contracting CD4+ clones fell within CM and EM, and contracting CD8+ clones within EMRA.

The source material was PBMCs or a T cell subset sorted from them (not recorded which). The sequence was obtained from an adult woman who had mild COVID-19 (a few samples of this study predate the infection). Cell type and time point are not known.

The CDR3 reads CASSSGRISGANVLTF. In DNA, the CDR3 is TGTGCCAGCAGCTCAGGACGGATCTCTGGGGCCAACGTCCTGACTTTC. V gene TRBV11-1 combines with J gene TRBJ2-6; D is uncertain. Trimming removed 4 bases at V and 0 bases at J, with 10 bases between. The germline V gene has CDR1 SGHAT and CDR2 FQDESV (reference sequence). The CDR3 extends over 16 amino acids.